The 25 T cell receptor beta chains given below trace back to one sample, sequenced in a study of cytomegalovirus exposure and HLA in healthy donors. The PCR had 60 Vbeta and 13 Jbeta primers. Assay used: immunoSEQ multiplex PCR; TCRdb lists only in-frame clones, some missing. The data hold fewer than 110,000 clones, with roughly 74% observed a single time. The sequenced sample was PBMCs. The origin of the receptors is a woman between 40 and 50 years old in good health and CMV-seronegative.

The chain recombines TRBV28 with TRBJ2-1; 10 bases are a match to TRBD2. Germline V gene data show CDR1 as MDHEN and CDR2 as SYDVKM. The CDR3 covers 15 residues. V gave up 4 bases and J gave up 6 bases; unmatched junction bases: 6. The CDR3 sequence: CASSYLAGDRNEQFF. The CDR3 bases are TGTGCCAGCAGTTACCTAGCGGGAGATCGCAATGAGCAGTTCTTC. Variable domain in full (rest from reference TRBV28 and TRBJ2-1): DVKVTQSSRYLVKRTGEKVFLECVQDMDHENMFWYRQDPGLGLRLIYFSYDVKMKEKGDIPEGYSVSREKKERFSLILESASTNQTSMYLCASSYLAGDRNEQFFGPGTRLTVL.

This chain connects TRBV18 to TRBJ1-1; 7 positions match TRBD1. The V gene's germline CDR1 is KGHSH and CDR2 LQKENI. Trimming cost V 5 bases and J 6 bases; bases outside gene matches: 6. The CDR3 has 13 residues. As DNA, the CDR3 is TGTGCCAGCTCAAGGGGGCGTGACGCTGAAGCTTTCTTT. Protein: CASSRGRDAEAFF.

Concerning this clone itself: One junction end disagrees with the germline gene, perhaps due to a read error. This chain joins TRBV15 and TRBJ2-7, with 11 bases fitting TRBD2. CDR1 is LNHNV, CDR2 YYDKDF, per germline (reference sequence). The CDR3 extends over 16 amino acids. The chain's CDR3 is CATGRRIAGGPYEQYF. CDR3 coding DNA: TGTGCCACCGGCAGGAGGATAGCGGGGGGGCCCTACGAGCAGTACTTC.

This chain uses TRBV9 with TRBJ2-2; tentatively, D is TRBD2 (5 bases). The CDR3 is 16 residues long. Trimming cost V 1 base and J 0 bases, with 10 bases left between them. CDR1 and CDR2 from the germline V gene are SGDLS and YYNGEE. The CDR3 region has the DNA TGTGCCAGCAGCGTAAATCAAGCGGCGAACACCGGGGAGCTGTTTTTT. Translating gives CASSVNQAANTGELFF.

V is TRBV30 and J is TRBJ2-1; tentative D call: TRBD2 (7 bases). CDR3 size: 15 residues. Trimming stripped 2 bases from V and 8 bases from J, with 19 bases between. Germline CDR1 reads GTSNPN; CDR2 reads SVGIG (reference sequence). Here the CDR3 DNA reads TGTGCCTGGAGTCCGGAGGGGGGGGCCGTGCATGAGCAGTTCTTC. It is translated as CAWSPEGGAVHEQFF.

This chain joins TRBV7-9 and TRBJ2-3, with D hard to call. Trimming removed 5 bases at V and 0 bases at J, with 9 bases between. This CDR3 is 14 amino acids long. Per the germline V gene, CDR1 is SEHNR and CDR2 is FQNEAQ (reference sequence). The CDR3 is CASSTTLSTDTQYF. The CDR3 DNA sequence: TGTGCCAGCAGCACAACCCTTAGCACAGATACGCAGTATTTT.

The chain employs TRBV6-5 and TRBJ2-5; 10 positions agree with TRBD1. This CDR3 comprises 15 residues. V lost 6 bases and J lost 4; bases outside the gene matches: 8. Germline values: CDR1 MNHEY, CDR2 SVGAGI. CDR3: CASRADRGRRETQYF. CDR3 in DNA: TGTGCCAGCAGAGCAGACAGGGGGCGCCGAGAGACCCAGTACTTC.

This chain links TRBV2 with TRBJ2-7; 13 nucleotides line up with TRBD2. The CDR3 length is 18 residues. Germline CDR1 is SNHLY and CDR2 is FYNNEI. The V and J ends lost 3 bases and 3 bases, in that order; junction bases with no gene match: 11. The CDR3 coding sequence is TGTGCCAGCAGTGAGGCCAGTCTGACTAGCGGGAGGCTCTACGAGCAGTACTTC. Protein sequence: CASSEASLTSGRLYEQYF.

The V and J genes are TRBV7-6 and TRBJ2-3; 9 bases line up with TRBD2. The germline CDR1 and CDR2 sequences are SGHVS and FNYEAQ. This CDR3 contains 15 residues. V dropped 1 base and J dropped 4; count of bases not matched to a gene: 3. The CDR3 coding sequence is TGTGCCAGCAGCTTAGGGAGCGGGGGGTCAGATACGCAGTATTTT. Translation gives CASSLGSGGSDTQYF.

Only one count was recorded for this clone. The CDR3 end shows no conserved phenylalanine or tryptophan, and so a read error is likely. The rearrangement joins TRBV29-1 to TRBJ2-7; 10 positions match TRBD1. The CDR3 has 14 residues. The germline CDR1 and CDR2 sequences are SQVTM and ANQGSEA. V lost 6 bases to trimming and J lost 2 bases; unmatched junction nucleotides: 7. The DNA of the CDR3 is TGCAGCGTGGAACGACAGGGGGCGGCCTACGAGCAGTACCTC. This encodes CSVERQGAAYEQYL.

To note about this clone: Other DNA variants within this sample encode the same CDR3. The chain links TRBV30 to TRBJ1-6; maybe TRBD1 (5 bases). Looked up from germline, CDR1 is GTSNPN and CDR2 is SVGIG (reference sequence). The CDR3 runs to 15 residues. V was pared by 4 bases and J by 2 bases, with 12 bases between. The CDR3 loop is CAWTPQGTYNSPLHF. The CDR3 region has the DNA TGTGCCTGGACTCCTCAGGGTACCTATAATTCACCCCTCCACTTT.

The V and J genes are TRBV9 and TRBJ1-1; D perhaps matches TRBD1 (5 bases). V lost 2 bases, J lost 1 base, and 6 bases lay in between. Germline CDR1 SGDLS, CDR2 YYNGEE. The CDR3 has 13 amino acids. CDR3 loop: CASSVQGNTEAFF. The CDR3 DNA reads as TGTGCCAGCAGCGTCCAGGGGAACACTGAAGCTTTCTTT. The complete variable domain, with remaining parts taken from reference TRBV9 and TRBJ1-1, reads DSGVTQTPKHLITATGQRVTLRCSPRSGDLSVYWYQQSLDQGLQFLIQYYNGEERAKGNILERFSAQQFPDLHSELNLSSLELGDSALYFCASSVQGNTEAFFGQGTRLTVV.

The chain uses TRBV28 and TRBJ2-7; a possible D gene is TRBD2 (6 bases). The CDR3 totals 13 residues. The germline V gene encodes CDR1 MDHEN and CDR2 SYDVKM. V was trimmed by 6 bases and J by 3 bases, leaving 12 bases between them. This CDR3 reads CASRTSEYYEQYF. CDR3 DNA: TGTGCCAGCAGGACTAGTGAATACTACGAGCAGTACTTC.

The gene calls are TRBV7-6 and TRBJ1-1, with TRBD1 identical over 7 bases. This CDR3 is 15 amino acids long. The germline V gene has CDR1 SGHVS and CDR2 FNYEAQ. After removal of 4 bases from V and 1 base from J, the junction contained 6 bases not matched to a gene. The CDR3 DNA is TGTGCCAGCAGCTCCCCATGGACAGGGAACACTGAAGCTTTCTTT. Translated, it gives CASSSPWTGNTEAFF.

V and J are TRBV10-3 and TRBJ1-2; the D gene is possibly TRBD1 (6 bases). Germline V CDR1 and CDR2: ENHRY, SYGVKD. The V end was cut by 3 bases, the J end by 3 bases, with 14 bases between. The CDR3 covers 15 residues. CDR3 region: CAISDGAGADYGYTF. For the CDR3, the DNA is TGTGCCATCAGTGACGGGGCGGGGGCGGACTATGGCTACACCTTC.

The rearrangement joins TRBV5-1 to TRBJ2-7; possibly TRBD1 for D (7 bases). The CDR3 loop spans 15 amino acids. From germline, CDR1 is SGHRS and CDR2 YFSETQ. Trimming cost V 5 bases and J 3 bases, with 18 bases left between them. This CDR3 is CASSPRGDSLYEQYF. CDR3 DNA: TGCGCCAGCAGTCCCAGGGGGGACAGTCTCTACGAGCAGTACTTC.

The chain joins TRBV19 to TRBJ2-3; 7 positions agree with TRBD2. The CDR3 totals 15 residues. The V and J ends lost 4 bases and 3 bases, in that order; junction bases with no gene match: 7. Germline V gene lookup returns CDR1 LNHDA and CDR2 SQIVND (reference sequence). DNA of the CDR3: TGTGCCAGTAGTAGCCTAGCGCGGGGGACAGATACGCAGTATTTT. This codes for CASSSLARGTDTQYF.

In this sample, this clone turned up once. J is TRBJ1-2 and V is TRBV11-3; 11 bases are shared with TRBD1. Germline CDR1 SGHNT, CDR2 YENEEA. The CDR3 runs to 15 residues. Trimming cost V 3 bases and J 3 bases; bases outside gene matches: 3. This CDR3 is CASSFWTGGDYGYTF. The DNA for the CDR3 is TGTGCCAGCAGCTTTTGGACAGGGGGCGACTATGGCTACACCTTC.

This clone turned up a few times. The chain uses TRBV7-2 and TRBJ1-1, with D possibly matching TRBD1 (5 bases). CDR1 is SGHTA and CDR2 is FQGNSA in the germline V gene. Trimming stripped 4 bases from V and 1 base from J, with 10 bases between. The CDR3 is 14 amino acids. The CDR3 sequence: CASSSKRGNTEAFF. In DNA, the CDR3 is TGTGCCAGCAGCTCCAAAAGGGGGAACACTGAAGCTTTCTTT.

The chain joins TRBV7-9 to TRBJ2-6; TRBD1 matches at 7 bases. The CDR3 is 16 residues long. CDR1 and CDR2 (germline): SEHNR, FQNEAQ (reference sequence). J gave up 2 bases and V 4 bases, and 5 bases lay outside the gene matches. In DNA, the CDR3 is TGTGCCAGCAGCTCATACAGGGGAACTGGGGCCAACGTCCTGACTTTC. Residues: CASSSYRGTGANVLTF.

This clone was seen a handful of times. The rearrangement uses TRBV4-2 and TRBJ2-6; 12 bases agree with TRBD1. Germline trimming cut 2 bases from V and 2 bases from J; bases unmatched to any gene: 7. CDR3 size: 19 residues. Germline-derived CDR1 and CDR2 are LGHNA and YNFKEQ. In DNA, the CDR3 is TGTGCCAGCAGCCAACGGGACAGGGGGCTTGAAGCTGGGGCCAACGTCCTGACTTTC. Protein sequence: CASSQRDRGLEAGANVLTF.

The CDR3 region is CASSLRVGQETQYF. The CDR3 nucleotides are TGCGCCAGCAGCTTGAGAGTGGGGCAGGAGACCCAGTACTTC. The chain is built from TRBV5-1 and TRBJ2-5; D perhaps matches TRBD1 (5 bases). With 1 base removed from V and 5 bases from J, the gap between germline ends came to 12 bases. From germline, CDR1 is SGHRS and CDR2 YFSETQ. The CDR3 contains 14 residues.

This clone was detected only once. This chain links TRBV10-3 with TRBJ2-1, with 11 bases that match TRBD2. CDR3 length: 15 amino acids. V lost 4 bases to trimming and J lost 8 bases; unmatched junction nucleotides: 7. The V gene's germline CDR1 is ENHRY and CDR2 SYGVKD. The CDR3 DNA sequence: TGTGCCATCAGTGTAGCGGGAGGGTCAGGGGATGAGCAGTTCTTC. Its translation is CAISVAGGSGDEQFF.

The chain is built from TRBV5-4 and TRBJ2-5, with D possibly TRBD1 on 6 matching bases. The CDR3 is 14 amino acids. V lost 10 bases and J 3 bases, leaving 19 bases between the germline ends. Germline V lookup: CDR1 SGHNT, CDR2 YYREEE (reference sequence). The CDR3 reads CAGSSRTVKETQYF. CDR3 nucleotides: TGTGCCGGATCGAGCAGGACAGTAAAAGAGACCCAGTACTTC.

The J gene is TRBJ2-4, the V gene TRBV25-1; D perhaps matches TRBD1 (7 bases). Trimming removed 10 bases at V and 0 bases at J, with 10 bases between. CDR1 and CDR2 from the germline V gene are MGHDK and SYGVNS. This CDR3 region has 13 residues. The DNA of the CDR3 is TGTGCCACCAGGGGGGCAGCCAAAAACATTCAGTACTTC. Its protein is CATRGAAKNIQYF.